This entry is about one TCR beta chain. The antigen remains unidentified. The germline gives CDR1 LGHNA, CDR2 YNFKEQ. The CDR3 length is 19 residues. V lost 1 base, J lost 6 bases, and 14 bases stayed unmatched. This entry is derived from a study of cytomegalovirus exposure and HLA in healthy donors. 60 Vbeta and 13 Jbeta primers were used in PCR. The method was immunoSEQ multiplex PCR; TCRdb's version includes in-frame clones alone and lacks a portion of them. The data show approximately 160,000 clones, with approximately 80% seen just once and under 2% held by the top ten. General study results and limits: By a later analysis, the bulk of CMV-associated TCR beta chains appeared HLA-restricted. Sequencing likely generated an artifact that appeared as a cluster of highly shared sequence variants. A link between a missense DCLRE1C variant and TCR beta V- and J-gene trimming emerged from a later analysis.

This TCR was recovered from a woman aged 30 to 39 in good health and CMV-seronegative. V and J are TRBV4-2 and TRBJ2-2, with 10 bases matching TRBD2. Sequences were obtained from PBMCs. CDR3 in DNA: TGTGCCAGCAGCCAAGCGGTGCCTAGCGGGAGTTATTTTGCCGGGGAGCTGTTTTTT. This gives the protein CASSQAVPSGSYFAGELFF.